The source of this T cell receptor beta chain is a study of monozygotic twins with inflammatory bowel disease. Details on this clonotype: As yet, its antigen is unknown.

Study findings and constraints: Different subtypes (of T cells) could not be told apart from one another.

For every sample, eight separate reactions were used to make cDNA. Added by template switching were UMIs that each held a 6-nucleotide sample barcode. TCRdb re-called the 5' RACE reads and shows each CDR3 protein once, DNA omitted. The listing records approximately 100,000 distinct CDR3 sequences. Per the germline V gene, CDR1 is LGHDT and CDR2 is YNNKEL (reference sequence). CDR3 size: 12 residues. Sequencing used blood. The genes are TRBV3-1 and TRBJ1-2; TCRdb's D call, TRBD1, is unchecked because there is no DNA. The receptor was isolated from a human donor with ulcerative colitis or Crohn's disease, or a healthy co-twin of an affected twin (not recorded which). The chain's CDR3 is CASSLLGQGYTF.